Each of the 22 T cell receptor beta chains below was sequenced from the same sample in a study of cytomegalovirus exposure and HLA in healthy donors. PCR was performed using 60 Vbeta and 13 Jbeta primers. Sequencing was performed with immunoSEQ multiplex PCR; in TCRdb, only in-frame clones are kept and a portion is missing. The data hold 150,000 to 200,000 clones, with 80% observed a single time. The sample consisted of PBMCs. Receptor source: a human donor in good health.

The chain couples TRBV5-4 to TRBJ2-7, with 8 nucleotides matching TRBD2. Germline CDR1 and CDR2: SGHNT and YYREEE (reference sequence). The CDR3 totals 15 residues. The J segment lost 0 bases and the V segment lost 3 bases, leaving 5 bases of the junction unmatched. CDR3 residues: CASSSREESSYEQYF. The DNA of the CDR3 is TGTGCCAGCAGCTCGCGGGAGGAAAGCTCCTACGAGCAGTACTTC.

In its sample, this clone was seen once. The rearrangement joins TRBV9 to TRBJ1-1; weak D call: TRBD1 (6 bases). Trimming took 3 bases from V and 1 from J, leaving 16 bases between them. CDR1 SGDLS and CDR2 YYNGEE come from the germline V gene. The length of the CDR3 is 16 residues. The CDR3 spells CASSGNRQEPNTEAFF. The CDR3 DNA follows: TGTGCCAGCAGCGGAAATAGACAGGAACCGAACACTGAAGCTTTCTTT.

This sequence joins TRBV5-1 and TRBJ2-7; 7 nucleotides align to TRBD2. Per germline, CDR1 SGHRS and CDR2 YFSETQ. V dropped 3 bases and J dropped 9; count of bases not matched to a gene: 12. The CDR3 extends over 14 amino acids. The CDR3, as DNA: TGCGCCAGCAGCTCGAAGGGAGGGTCCGAAGTGCAGTACTTC. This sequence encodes CASSSKGGSEVQYF.

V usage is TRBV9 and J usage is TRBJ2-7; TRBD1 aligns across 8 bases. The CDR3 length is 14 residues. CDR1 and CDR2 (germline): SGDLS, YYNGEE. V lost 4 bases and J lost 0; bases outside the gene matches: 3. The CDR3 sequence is CASSRGQVSYEQYF. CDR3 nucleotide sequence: TGTGCCAGCAGCAGGGGACAGGTCTCCTACGAGCAGTACTTC. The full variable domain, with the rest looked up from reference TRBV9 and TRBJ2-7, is DSGVTQTPKHLITATGQRVTLRCSPRSGDLSVYWYQQSLDQGLQFLIQYYNGEERAKGNILERFSAQQFPDLHSELNLSSLELGDSALYFCASSRGQVSYEQYFGPGTRLTVT.

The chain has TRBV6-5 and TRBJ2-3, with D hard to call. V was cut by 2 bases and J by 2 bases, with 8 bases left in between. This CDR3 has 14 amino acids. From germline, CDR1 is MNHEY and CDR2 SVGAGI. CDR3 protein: CASSYLGLTDTQYF. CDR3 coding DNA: TGTGCCAGCAGTTACCTGGGCCTCACAGATACGCAGTATTTT.

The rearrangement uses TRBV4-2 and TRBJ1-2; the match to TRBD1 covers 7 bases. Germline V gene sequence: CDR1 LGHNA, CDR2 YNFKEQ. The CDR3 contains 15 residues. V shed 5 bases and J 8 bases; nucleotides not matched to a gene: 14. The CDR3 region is CASSGAGQGERGYTF. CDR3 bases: TGTGCCAGCAGCGGGGCGGGGCAGGGGGAGAGAGGCTACACCTTC.

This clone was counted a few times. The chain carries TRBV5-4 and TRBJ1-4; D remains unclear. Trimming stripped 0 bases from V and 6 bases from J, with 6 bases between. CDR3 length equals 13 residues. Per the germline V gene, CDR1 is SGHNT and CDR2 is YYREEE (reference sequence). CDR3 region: CASSLGRDEKLFF. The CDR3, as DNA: TGTGCCAGCAGCTTGGGGAGGGATGAAAAACTGTTTTTT.

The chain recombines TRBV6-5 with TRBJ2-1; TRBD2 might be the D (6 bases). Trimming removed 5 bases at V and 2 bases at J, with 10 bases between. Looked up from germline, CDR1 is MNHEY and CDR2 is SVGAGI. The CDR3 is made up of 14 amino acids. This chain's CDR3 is CASSNGGAYNEQFF. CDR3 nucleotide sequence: TGTGCCAGCAGTAACGGGGGAGCCTACAATGAGCAGTTCTTC.

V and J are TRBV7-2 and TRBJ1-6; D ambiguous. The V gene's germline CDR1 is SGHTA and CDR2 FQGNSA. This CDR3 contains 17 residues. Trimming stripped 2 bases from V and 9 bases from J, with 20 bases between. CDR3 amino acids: CASSLRTSGGIGSPLHF. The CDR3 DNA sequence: TGTGCCAGCAGCTTAAGAACCAGTGGAGGGATCGGTTCACCCCTCCACTTT. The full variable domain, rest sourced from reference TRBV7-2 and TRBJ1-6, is GAGVSQSPSNKVTEKGKDVELRCDPISGHTALYWYRQSLGQGLEFLIYFQGNSAPDKSGLPSDRFSAERTGGSVSTLTIQRTQQEDSAVYLCASSLRTSGGIGSPLHFGNGTRLTVT.

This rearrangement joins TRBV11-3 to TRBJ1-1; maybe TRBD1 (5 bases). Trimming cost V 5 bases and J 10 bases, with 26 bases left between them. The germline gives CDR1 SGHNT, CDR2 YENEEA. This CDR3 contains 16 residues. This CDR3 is CASSQRPTDAGDGAFF. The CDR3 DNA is TGTGCCAGCAGCCAACGACCGACAGACGCGGGGGACGGAGCTTTCTTT.

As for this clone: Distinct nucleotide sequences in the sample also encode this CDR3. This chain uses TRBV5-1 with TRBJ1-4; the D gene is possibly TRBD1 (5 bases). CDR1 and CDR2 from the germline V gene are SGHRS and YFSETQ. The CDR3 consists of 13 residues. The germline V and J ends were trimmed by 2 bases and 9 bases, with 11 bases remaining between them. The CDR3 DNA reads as TGCGCCAGCAGCTTAGCCGGGGGACAAAAACTGTTTTTT. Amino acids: CASSLAGGQKLFF.

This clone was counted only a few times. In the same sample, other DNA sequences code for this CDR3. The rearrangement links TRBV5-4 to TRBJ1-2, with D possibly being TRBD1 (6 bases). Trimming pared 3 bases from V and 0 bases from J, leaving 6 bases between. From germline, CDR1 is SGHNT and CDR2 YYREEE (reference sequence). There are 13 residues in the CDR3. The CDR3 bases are TGTGCCAGCAGCTGGGACACTAACTATGGCTACACCTTC. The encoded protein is CASSWDTNYGYTF.

The CDR3 reads CATSRDSGGAFF. In DNA form, the CDR3 reads TGTGCCACCAGCAGAGATTCGGGGGGAGCTTTCTTT. The chain links TRBV15 to TRBJ1-1, with a tentative D call TRBD1 (5 bases). The CDR3 runs 12 residues. Trimming pared 0 bases from V and 10 bases from J, leaving 9 bases between. Germline V gene sequence: CDR1 LNHNV, CDR2 YYDKDF (reference sequence).

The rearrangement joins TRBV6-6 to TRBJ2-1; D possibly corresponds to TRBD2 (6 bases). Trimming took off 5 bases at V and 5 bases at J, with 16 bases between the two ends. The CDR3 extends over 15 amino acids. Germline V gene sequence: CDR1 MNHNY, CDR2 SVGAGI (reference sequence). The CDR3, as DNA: TGTGCCAGCAGTCCCGGGACTCTACAACACAATGAGCAGTTCTTC. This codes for CASSPGTLQHNEQFF.

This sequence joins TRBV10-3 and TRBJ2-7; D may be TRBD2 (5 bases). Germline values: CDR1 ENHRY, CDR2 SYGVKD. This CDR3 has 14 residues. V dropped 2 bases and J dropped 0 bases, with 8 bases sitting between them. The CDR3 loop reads CAISEDGLSYEQYF. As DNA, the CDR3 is TGTGCCATCAGTGAGGACGGACTCTCCTACGAGCAGTACTTC.

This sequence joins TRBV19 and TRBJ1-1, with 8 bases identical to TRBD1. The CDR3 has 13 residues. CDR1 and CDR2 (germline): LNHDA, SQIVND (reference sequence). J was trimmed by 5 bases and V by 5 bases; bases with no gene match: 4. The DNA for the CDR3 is TGTGCCAGTAGTCCAGGACAGGGAACTGAAGCTTTCTTT. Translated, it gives CASSPGQGTEAFF.

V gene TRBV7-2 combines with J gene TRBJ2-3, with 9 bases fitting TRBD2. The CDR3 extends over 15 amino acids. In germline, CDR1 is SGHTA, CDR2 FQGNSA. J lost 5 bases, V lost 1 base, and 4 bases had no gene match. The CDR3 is CASSLGAGGVDTQYF. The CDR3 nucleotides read TGTGCCAGCAGCTTAGGAGCGGGGGGTGTAGATACGCAGTATTTT.

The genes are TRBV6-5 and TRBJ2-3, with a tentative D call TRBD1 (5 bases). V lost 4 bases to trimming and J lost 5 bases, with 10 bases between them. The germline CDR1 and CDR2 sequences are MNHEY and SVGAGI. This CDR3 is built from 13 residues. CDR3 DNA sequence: TGTGCCAGCAGTTTCGACAGAGAAGATACGCAGTATTTT. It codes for CASSFDREDTQYF.

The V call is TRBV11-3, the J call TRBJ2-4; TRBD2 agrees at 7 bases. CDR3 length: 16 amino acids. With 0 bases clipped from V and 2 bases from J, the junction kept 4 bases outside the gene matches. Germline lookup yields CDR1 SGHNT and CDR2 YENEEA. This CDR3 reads CASSLEPGGPKNIQYF. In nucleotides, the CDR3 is TGTGCCAGCAGCTTAGAACCGGGGGGTCCCAAAAACATTCAGTACTTC.

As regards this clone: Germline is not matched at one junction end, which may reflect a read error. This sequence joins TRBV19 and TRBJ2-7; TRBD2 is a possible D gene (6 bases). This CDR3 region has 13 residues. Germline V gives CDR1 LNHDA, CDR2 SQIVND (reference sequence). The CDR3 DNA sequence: TGTGCCAGTAACCAGGGACTTACCTACGGGCAGTACTTC. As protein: CASNQGLTYGQYF.

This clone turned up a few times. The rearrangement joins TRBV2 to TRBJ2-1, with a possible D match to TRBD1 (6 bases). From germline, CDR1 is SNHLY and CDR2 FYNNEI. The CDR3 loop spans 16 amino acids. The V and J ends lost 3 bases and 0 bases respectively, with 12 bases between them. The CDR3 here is CASSDHEGVSYNEQFF. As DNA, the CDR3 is TGTGCCAGCAGTGACCACGAGGGGGTCTCCTACAATGAGCAGTTCTTC.

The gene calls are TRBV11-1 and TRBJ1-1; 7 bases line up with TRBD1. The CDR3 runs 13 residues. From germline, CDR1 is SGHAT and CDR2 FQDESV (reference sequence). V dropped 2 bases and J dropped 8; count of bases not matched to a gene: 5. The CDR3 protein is CASSLRQGGEAFF. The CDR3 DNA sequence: TGTGCCAGCAGCTTACGACAGGGAGGAGAAGCTTTCTTT.